This T cell receptor (beta chain) was retrieved from a study of response to subunit inactivated influenza vaccine (dated by TCRdb to the late 2010s). General notes on the study: To follow how T cells responded to a trivalent subunit inactivated influenza vaccine, the researchers relied on deep quantitative profiling of the T cell receptor repertoire.

The CDR3 starts with the cysteine, ends with the phenylalanine, and has 16 residues. The sequence is cut down to CDR3 DNA, 48 bases in frame from base 1. CDR1 SQVTM and CDR2 ANQGSEA were looked up in the germline V gene. Here V drops 1 base and J drops 0 bases, and the junction holds 6 bases not matched to any gene. The research as a whole found: The authors suggested that each seasonal influenza vaccination may recruit only a limited number of new T cells.

The library was produced with RT-PCR. The instrument was an Illumina HiSeq 2500. TCRdb trimmed the raw reads at Q25, called clones with MiXCR and kept productive beta chains. CDR3 protein sequences are deduplicated, and each keeps its most common genes and DNA. This sample is represented by roughly 650,000 distinct CDR3 sequences; approximately 14% of them were singletons. Of the sample, approximately 10% falls within the top ten clones. This clonotype was observed at least ten times. Its antigen is not yet known. Base qualities were left out, and no much larger clone turns up one base away. The receptor comes from a man in his fifties who received an inactivated influenza vaccine. Donor details come from another sample of the same person, matched by shared clones. The material was PBMCs from blood, obtained roughly 13 days after vaccination. This chain joins TRBV29-1 to TRBJ2-1, and TRBD2 matches 7 of the central bases. The CDR3 in this case is CSVEAPRESSYNEQFF. The DNA sequence is given as TGCAGCGTTGAAGCCCCGCGGGAGAGCTCCTACAATGAGCAGTTCTTC.